This T cell receptor (beta chain) was profiled in a study of tissue T cells after allogeneic stem cell transplantation. Overall study findings and caveats: Which tissue TCRs were alloreactive or antigen-specific was not determined. Some clones might be persisting host cells.

On this clone itself: The antigen is not known.

Trimming pared 4 bases from V and 7 bases from J, leaving 11 bases between. Germline V gene sequence: CDR1 LGHDT, CDR2 YNNKEL (reference sequence). This CDR3 spans 13 amino acids. The protocol was immunoSEQ multiplex PCR, while the TCRdb copy is restricted to in-frame clones and leaves out a portion. Of 9,800 or so clones detected, over 60% appear once; the ten largest clones hold roughly a quarter. Sequencing was performed on tissue from the stomach, taken at autopsy. The receptor comes from an older male donor with lung cancer. This chain uses TRBV3-1 (or the pseudogene TRBV3-2) with TRBJ1-5; D gene uncertain. CDR3 sequence: CASSPDARQPQHF. The CDR3 DNA reads as TGTGCCAGCAGCCCGGACGCGCGCCAGCCCCAGCATTTT.